Below, 2 T cell receptor beta chains from the same sample are listed, as sequenced in a study of cytomegalovirus exposure and HLA in healthy donors. This PCR relied on a set of 60 Vbeta primers and 13 Jbeta primers. Assay: immunoSEQ multiplex PCR; the TCRdb copy retains only in-frame clones and omits some. The profile shows approximately 160,000 clones, under 90% of them singletons. What was sequenced was PBMCs. All receptors come from a man between 25 and 39 years old in good health and CMV-seropositive.

The rearrangement links TRBV28 to TRBJ1-1; 10 positions agree with TRBD1. V trimming: 7 bases; J trimming: 10 bases; junction bases outside the gene matches: 15. This CDR3 has 15 amino acids. CDR1 and CDR2 (germline): MDHEN, SYDVKM. The CDR3 spells CASTRLGTGAEGAFF. The CDR3 region has the DNA TGTGCCAGCACTAGGCTAGGGACAGGGGCCGAGGGAGCTTTCTTT. The whole variable domain, filled in from reference TRBV28 and TRBJ1-1, reads DVKVTQSSRYLVKRTGEKVFLECVQDMDHENMFWYRQDPGLGLRLIYFSYDVKMKEKGDIPEGYSVSREKKERFSLILESASTNQTSMYLCASTRLGTGAEGAFFGQGTRLTVV.

This clone was recorded only once. J is TRBJ1-2 and V is TRBV4-2, with TRBD1 matching 9 bases. This CDR3 is 14 amino acids long. Germline loops: CDR1 LGHNA, CDR2 YNFKEQ. The J segment lost 6 bases and the V segment lost 1 base, leaving 3 bases of the junction unmatched. CDR3 residues: CASSQVGTGNGYTF. CDR3 sequence (DNA): TGTGCCAGCAGCCAAGTGGGGACAGGGAATGGCTACACCTTC.